Below are 30 T cell receptor beta chains sequenced from a single sample in a study of blood T cell repertoires in COVID-19. Clones were sequenced by immunoSEQ multiplex PCR, and TCRdb holds only the in-frame ones, with some missing. Here the sample spans some 310,000 clones, approximately 89% being singletons. The sample comprised PBMCs or T cells enriched from blood (not recorded which). These receptors came from a woman under 40 who had recovered from COVID-19.

This sequence joins TRBV9 and TRBJ2-2; D might be TRBD2 (6 bases). Looked up from germline, CDR1 is SGDLS and CDR2 is YYNGEE. Trimming removed 3 bases from V and 7 bases from J, with 19 bases in between. The CDR3 contains 16 residues. CDR3 sequence: CASSAEIGGAGGELFF. The CDR3 DNA reads TGTGCCAGCAGCGCCGAGATAGGAGGGGCAGGCGGGGAGCTGTTTTTT.

J is TRBJ1-1 and V is TRBV27; a possible D gene is TRBD1 (6 bases). The CDR3 loop spans 18 amino acids. Germline lookup yields CDR1 MNHEY and CDR2 SMNVEV (reference sequence). Deletions cut 2 bases from V and 1 base from J, with 20 bases between. DNA for the CDR3: TGTGCCAGCAGTTTAAAGGTTTATCTCACAGGGTCGAACACTGAAGCTTTCTTT. Its protein is CASSLKVYLTGSNTEAFF.

V gene TRBV19 combines with J gene TRBJ2-5; D remains unclear. Germline assignment: CDR1 LNHDA and CDR2 SQIVND (reference sequence). This CDR3 contains 12 residues. Trimming removed 5 bases from V and 0 bases from J, with 4 bases in between. The CDR3 protein is CASSVDQETQYF. The DNA for the CDR3 is TGTGCCAGTAGTGTCGACCAAGAGACCCAGTACTTC.

V is TRBV13 and J is TRBJ2-1, with TRBD2 matching 9 bases. This CDR3 is built from 16 residues. Germline trimming cut 1 base from V and 10 bases from J; bases unmatched to any gene: 11. CDR1 is PRHDT, CDR2 FYEKMQ, per germline (reference sequence). DNA for the CDR3: TGTGCCAGCAGCTTAGATGGCGGGGTAGCGGGAGAAGAGCAGTTCTTC. The encoded protein is CASSLDGGVAGEEQFF. The complete variable domain, with remaining parts taken from reference TRBV13 and TRBJ2-1, reads AAGVIQSPRHLIKEKRETATLKCYPIPRHDTVYWYQQGPGQDPQFLISFYEKMQSDKGSIPDRFSAQQFSDYHSELNMSSLELGDSALYFCASSLDGGVAGEEQFFGPGTRLTVL.

The chain combines TRBV4-1 with TRBJ1-4, with D possibly TRBD1 on 5 matching bases. The V end was cut by 3 bases, the J end by 6 bases, with 14 bases between. The CDR3 totals 15 residues. Germline assignment: CDR1 MGHRA and CDR2 YSYEKL. The CDR3: CASSQGGTPDEKLFF. As DNA, the CDR3 is TGCGCCAGCAGCCAGGGTGGGACTCCCGATGAAAAACTGTTTTTT.

This chain links TRBV10-3 with TRBJ1-2; maybe TRBD1 (6 bases). The germline CDR1 and CDR2 sequences are ENHRY and SYGVKD. The CDR3 runs 13 residues. The V and J ends lost 11 bases and 7 bases respectively, with 20 bases between them. The DNA of the CDR3 is TGTGCCTTCCGGGACACCCGTTTGGGTGGCTACACCTTC. Translated, it gives CAFRDTRLGGYTF.

This clone was found a few times. The chain carries TRBV14 and TRBJ1-2, with TRBD1 matching 12 bases. The V and J ends lost 2 bases and 4 bases, in that order; junction bases with no gene match: 5. Germline CDR1 and CDR2: SGHDN and FVKESK. The CDR3 length is 16 residues. The CDR3 here is CASSQTPGQGAYGYTF. The CDR3 coding sequence is TGTGCCAGCAGCCAAACTCCGGGACAGGGGGCCTATGGCTACACCTTC.

The V call is TRBV3-1 (or the pseudogene TRBV3-2), the J call TRBJ2-2; D may be TRBD2 (6 bases). CDR3 length equals 15 residues. Trimming stripped 3 bases from V and 6 bases from J, with 14 bases between. CDR1 LGHDT and CDR2 YNNKEL come from the germline V gene (reference sequence). CDR3 in DNA: TGTGCCAGCAGCCATGATGCGGGATTCCCCGGGGAGCTGTTTTTT. Its protein is CASSHDAGFPGELFF.

The V call is TRBV6-4, the J call TRBJ2-1; D possibly corresponds to TRBD1 (8 bases). Germline CDR1 and CDR2: MRHNA and SNTAGT. The CDR3 covers 14 residues. V was clipped by 4 bases and J by 9 bases, with 16 bases between them. CDR3 sequence (DNA): TGTGCCAGCAGTGGGACAGGGAGGGACAGTGAGCAGTTCTTC. Its protein is CASSGTGRDSEQFF.

The chain has TRBV6-5 and TRBJ2-5; 7 bases map to TRBD2. The V and J ends lost 5 bases and 1 base, in that order; junction bases with no gene match: 7. The CDR3 totals 15 residues. Germline loops: CDR1 MNHEY, CDR2 SVGAGI. This CDR3 reads CASSRLASLQETQYF. The CDR3, as DNA: TGTGCCAGCAGTCGACTAGCCTCCCTCCAAGAGACCCAGTACTTC.

CDR3 bases: TGCGCCAGCAGCGCACAGGGTGAAGCTTTCTTT. As protein: CASSAQGEAFF. V gene TRBV5-1 combines with J gene TRBJ1-1; D might be TRBD1 (6 bases). The germline V and J ends were trimmed by 4 bases and 7 bases, with 8 bases remaining between them. The CDR3 is 11 residues long. The V gene's germline CDR1 is SGHRS and CDR2 YFSETQ.

The chain joins TRBV10-3 to TRBJ1-1; 9 nucleotides agree with TRBD1. Germline values: CDR1 ENHRY, CDR2 SYGVKD. This CDR3 contains 12 residues. The J segment lost 10 bases and the V segment lost 11 bases, leaving 11 bases of the junction unmatched. The DNA of the CDR3 is TGTGCCTCGTACAGGGGGCCATTGATAGCTTTCTTT. Translating gives CASYRGPLIAFF.

The J gene is TRBJ2-5, the V gene TRBV2; tentatively, D is TRBD1 (5 bases). The V end lost 7 bases, the J end lost 0 bases, and 9 bases lay between the germline ends. There are 13 residues in the CDR3. Germline values: CDR1 SNHLY, CDR2 FYNNEI. The CDR3 here is CASIHRYQETQYF. In DNA form, the CDR3 reads TGTGCCAGCATCCACAGGTACCAAGAGACCCAGTACTTC.

This chain connects TRBV3-1 (or the pseudogene TRBV3-2) to TRBJ2-7; D might be TRBD2 (6 bases). The CDR3 totals 12 residues. From germline, CDR1 is LGHDT and CDR2 YNNKEL (reference sequence). V lost 11 bases, J lost 5 bases, and 16 bases lay in between. CDR3: CAVGRDLDEQYF. The CDR3 DNA reads as TGTGCCGTGGGCAGGGACTTAGACGAGCAGTACTTC.

The chain is built from TRBV19 and TRBJ2-6, with 11 bases identical to TRBD2. This CDR3 region has 16 residues. Per germline, CDR1 LNHDA and CDR2 SQIVND (reference sequence). V was pared by 10 bases and J by 3 bases, with 8 bases of the junction left unmatched. CDR3 DNA sequence: TGTGCCACAAAGACTAGCGGGACAGGTGGGGCCAACGTCCTGACTTTC. It yields the protein CATKTSGTGGANVLTF.

The chain couples TRBV5-8 to TRBJ1-4; TRBD1 matches at 7 bases. This CDR3 is 16 amino acids long. Germline-derived CDR1 and CDR2 are SGHTS and YDEGEE. The V and J ends lost 3 bases and 8 bases, in that order; junction bases with no gene match: 13. The CDR3 DNA is TGTGCCAGCAGCTCCGGTGCACAGGGGATAAACGAAAAACTGTTTTTT. This encodes CASSSGAQGINEKLFF. The whole variable domain, remainder taken from reference TRBV5-8 and TRBJ1-4, is EAGVTQSPTHLIKTRGQQATLRCSPISGHTSVYWYQQALGLGLQFLLWYDEGEERNRGNFPPRFSGRQFPNYSSELNVNALELEDSALYLCASSSGAQGINEKLFFGSGTQLSVL.

The J gene is TRBJ2-3, the V gene TRBV5-5; maybe TRBD1 (5 bases). This CDR3 is built from 15 residues. CDR1 and CDR2 from the germline V gene are SGHKS and YYEKEE (reference sequence). V was pared by 1 base and J by 4 bases, with 13 bases between. The DNA of the CDR3 is TGTGCCAGCAGCTTGTTGTCAGGGTGGGCAGATACGCAGTATTTT. Its protein product is CASSLLSGWADTQYF.

The J gene is TRBJ2-6, the V gene TRBV15; D is perhaps TRBD1 (6 bases). Looked up from germline, CDR1 is LNHNV and CDR2 is YYDKDF (reference sequence). This CDR3 has 18 residues. Trimming removed 3 bases from V and 0 bases from J, with 15 bases in between. CDR3 sequence (DNA): TGTGCCACCAGCAGCCTAACCGGGACACACTCTGGGGCCAACGTCCTGACTTTC. This gives the protein CATSSLTGTHSGANVLTF.

Worth noting for this clone: At one boundary the junction diverges from the germline segment, which might be a read error. The chain carries TRBV6-4 and TRBJ2-1, with TRBD2 identical over 10 bases. The germline V gene encodes CDR1 MRHNA and CDR2 SNTAGT. The length of the CDR3 is 11 residues. CDR3 DNA sequence: TGTGCCAGCAGTGGCAGCGGGAGGGAGGTCTTC. Translated, it gives CASSGSGREVF.

V usage is TRBV28 and J usage is TRBJ1-6; no firm D call. CDR3 length equals 16 residues. Germline-derived CDR1 and CDR2 are MDHEN and SYDVKM. V was clipped by 6 bases and J by 7 bases, with 19 bases between them. This chain's CDR3 is CASRQPRGVKNSPLHF. The CDR3, as DNA: TGTGCCAGCAGACAGCCCCGGGGAGTTAAGAATTCACCCCTCCACTTT.

V and J are TRBV18 and TRBJ1-6, with D tentatively TRBD1 (5 bases). Germline CDR1 and CDR2: KGHSH and LQKENI. The V gene lost 2 bases and the J gene lost 0 bases, with 8 bases spanning the gap. CDR3 length equals 16 residues. The CDR3, as DNA: TGTGCCAGCTCACCAACAGGAATCTCCTATAATTCACCCCTCCACTTT. This codes for CASSPTGISYNSPLHF.

The chain combines TRBV27 with TRBJ2-7, with a weak D call TRBD2 (6 bases). V was trimmed by 3 bases and J by 1 base, leaving 7 bases between them. Germline V lookup: CDR1 MNHEY, CDR2 SMNVEV (reference sequence). The CDR3 is made up of 13 amino acids. CDR3 DNA sequence: TGTGCCAGCAGTTTCGGGGGTTCCTACGAGCAGTACTTC. Translation gives CASSFGGSYEQYF.

V gene TRBV5-4 combines with J gene TRBJ1-5; 10 nucleotides align to TRBD1. Germline trimming cut 8 bases from V and 2 bases from J; bases unmatched to any gene: 7. Germline values: CDR1 SGHNT, CDR2 YYREEE (reference sequence). The CDR3 totals 15 residues. Here the CDR3 DNA reads TGTGCCAGTATCGACAGGGGGCGGGGCAATCAGCCCCAGCATTTT. Translating gives CASIDRGRGNQPQHF.

The V and J genes are TRBV7-9 and TRBJ2-1; 7 bases match TRBD2. Germline CDR1 is SEHNR and CDR2 is FQNEAQ (reference sequence). The CDR3 contains 17 residues. With 6 bases clipped from V and 9 bases from J, the junction kept 20 bases outside the gene matches. The DNA for the CDR3 is TGTGCCAGCAGTCTGGGGCTAGCGGTAGGAGACATTCGTGAGCAGTTCTTC. Translating it yields CASSLGLAVGDIREQFF.

This sequence joins TRBV5-8 and TRBJ2-4; TRBD2 matches 8 bases. CDR3 length: 14 residues. Germline CDR1 reads SGHTS; CDR2 reads YDEGEE. Germline trimming cut 5 bases from V and 6 bases from J; bases unmatched to any gene: 7. The chain's CDR3 is CASRFSGTRNIQYF. In DNA form, the CDR3 reads TGTGCCAGCAGGTTTAGCGGGACGAGAAACATTCAGTACTTC.

The chain joins TRBV11-2 to TRBJ2-7; 10 bases match TRBD1. Germline assignment: CDR1 SGHAT and CDR2 FQNNGV. The length of the CDR3 is 15 residues. V was pared by 1 base and J by 2 bases, with 2 bases of the junction left unmatched. The CDR3 loop reads CASSLGQGAPYEQYF. DNA of the CDR3: TGTGCCAGCAGCTTAGGACAGGGGGCCCCCTACGAGCAGTACTTC.

CDR3 in amino acids: CASSSSRDIEAFF. CDR3 nucleotide sequence: TGTGCCAGCAGTTCAAGCCGGGATATTGAAGCTTTCTTT. The chain has TRBV28 and TRBJ1-1; D call uncertain. The ends were cut back, 4 bases at V and 7 bases at J, with 13 bases in the middle. CDR1 and CDR2 (germline): MDHEN, SYDVKM. CDR3 length: 13 residues.

To note about this clone: The sample contains more than one DNA sequence encoding this CDR3. The rearrangement links TRBV15 to TRBJ2-1, with 8 bases matching TRBD1. The CDR3 extends over 15 amino acids. The germline V gene has CDR1 LNHNV and CDR2 YYDKDF (reference sequence). The trim removed 8 bases at V and 0 bases at J, leaving 6 bases unmatched. In DNA form, the CDR3 reads TGTGCCACCTCTCGGACAGGGAGCTCCTACAATGAGCAGTTCTTC. It is translated as CATSRTGSSYNEQFF.

J is TRBJ1-6 and V is TRBV7-9; D is uncertain. V was shortened by 2 bases and J by 0 bases, with 11 bases between the two germline ends. The CDR3 length is 17 residues. CDR1 and CDR2 from the germline V gene are SEHNR and FQNEAQ (reference sequence). CDR3 sequence (DNA): TGTGCCAGCAGCTTACGGAGCACGAGCTCCTATAATTCACCCCTCCACTTT. Amino acids: CASSLRSTSSYNSPLHF.

The chain employs TRBV11-2 and TRBJ1-3; D is unresolved. This CDR3 is 16 amino acids long. V lost 5 bases and J 0 bases, leaving 14 bases between the germline ends. In germline, CDR1 is SGHAT, CDR2 FQNNGV. As DNA, the CDR3 is TGTGCCAGCAGCCGCACAGCCTCGAGCTCTGGAAACACCATATATTTT. Translation: CASSRTASSSGNTIYF. The full variable domain, in which reference TRBV11-2 and TRBJ1-3 provide the parts outside the CDR3, is EAGVAQSPRYKIIEKRQSVAFWCNPISGHATLYWYQQILGQGPKLLIQFQNNGVVDDSQLPKDRFSAERLKGVDSTLKIQPAKLEDSAVYLCASSRTASSSGNTIYFGEGSWLTVV.